Sample share makes the clone carrying this T cell receptor (beta chain) medium-sized. Using immunoSEQ multiplex PCR, the repertoire was profiled, and TCRdb retains in-frame clones only, with some absent. In the table there are about 2,000 clones, over 20% of which are singletons. This record belongs to a study of sequential checkpoint blockade in melanoma. Looking at the study overall: Patients were randomized 1:1 to nivolumab-then-ipilimumab or ipilimumab-then-nivolumab first-line. About two dozen patients had tumor biopsies before treatment and at week 13. Both treatment sequences were followed by maintenance nivolumab.

Germline trimming cut 6 bases from V and 2 bases from J; bases unmatched to any gene: 9. CDR1 is MNHGY, CDR2 SAAAGT, per germline. The CDR3 is 15 residues long. Treatment here: randomized to nivolumab then ipilimumab (arm A) or the reverse (arm B). The chain has TRBV6-8 and TRBJ2-7, with 8 bases identical to TRBD1. The sequence came from a human donor with melanoma. Sample: tumor tissue (inferred from file names), taken from a patient given nivolumab and ipilimumab in sequence. The CDR3 coding sequence is TGTGCCAGCAGGAAGACAGGGGAGGTAACCTACGAGCAGTACTTC. This sequence encodes CASRKTGEVTYEQYF.